Each of the 12 T cell receptor beta chains below was sequenced from the same sample in a study of T cells in Graves' hyperthyroidism and ophthalmopathy. What was amplified from RNA transcripts were TCR beta CDR3 regions. HTBI primers drove first-round RT-PCR of the TCR CDR3. One entry per CDR3 protein results from TCRdb running MiXCR on the multiplex PCR reads. This sample has 560,000 or so distinct CDR3 sequences, with 35% to 55% found just once. Sequencing was carried out using peripheral blood or thyroid tissue (not recorded which). The receptors shown here come from a woman aged 18-30 years with Graves' hyperthyroidism.

This clonotype was counted only a few times. V usage is TRBV6-5 and J usage is TRBJ1-4; D is undetermined. V shed 10 bases and J shed 6 bases, with 12 bases lying between them. The germline gives CDR1 MNHEY, CDR2 SVGAGI. The CDR3 loop spans 12 amino acids. CDR3 residues: CATGFLYEKLFF. The CDR3 DNA is TGTGCCACCGGTTTTCTGTATGAAAAACTGTTTTTT.

This clonotype was seen a few times. The CDR3 region is CASSAGTYQGDEQYF. The CDR3 region has the DNA TGTGCCAGCAGCGCGGGGACCTACCAGGGTGACGAGCAGTACTTC. The J gene is TRBJ2-7, the V gene TRBV7-9, with D possibly matching TRBD2 (6 bases). This CDR3 spans 15 amino acids. The ends were cut back, 5 bases at V and 5 bases at J, with 19 bases in the middle. Germline V gene lookup returns CDR1 SEHNR and CDR2 FQNEAQ (reference sequence).

This clonotype has ten or more counts. The chain recombines TRBV7-9 with TRBJ1-1, with 7 bases matching TRBD1. V trimming: 0 bases; J trimming: 1 base; junction bases outside the gene matches: 5. Germline lookup yields CDR1 SEHNR and CDR2 FQNEAQ (reference sequence). The CDR3 is made up of 16 amino acids. CDR3 in DNA: TGTGCCAGCAGCTTAGCGAGGACAGGACCGAACACTGAAGCTTTCTTT. Translating gives CASSLARTGPNTEAFF.

The table lists this clonotype with a few counts. The CDR3 loop is CASSSVTGDRHNYGYTF. The CDR3 nucleotides read TGTGCCAGCAGTTCTGTGACAGGGGACCGACATAACTATGGCTACACCTTC. The chain recombines TRBV2 with TRBJ1-2, with 8 bases identical to TRBD1. This CDR3 comprises 17 residues. The ends lost 5 bases at V and 1 base at J; junction bases unmatched: 12. Germline V gene data show CDR1 as SNHLY and CDR2 as FYNNEI. The entire variable domain, with the rest obtained from reference TRBV2 and TRBJ1-2, is as follows: EPEVTQTPSHQVTQMGQEVILRCVPISNHLYFYWYRQILGQKVEFLVSFYNNEISEKSEIFDDQFSVERPDGSNFTLKIRSTKLEDSAMYFCASSSVTGDRHNYGYTFGSGTRLTVV.

The rearrangement uses TRBV2 and TRBJ1-2; tentatively, D is TRBD1 (6 bases). This CDR3 is 14 amino acids long. CDR1 is SNHLY and CDR2 is FYNNEI in the germline V gene. The ends were cut back, 11 bases at V and 6 bases at J, with 22 bases in the middle. CDR3 region: CAGGGAGTSDGYTF. As DNA, the CDR3 is TGTGCCGGGGGGGGCGCCGGGACGAGTGATGGCTACACCTTC.

The chain has TRBV7-4 and TRBJ2-7; D possibly uses TRBD1 or TRBD2 (5 bases each). The germline V gene encodes CDR1 SGHVT and CDR2 SQSDAQ. Trimming removed 5 bases at V and 3 bases at J, with 14 bases between. CDR3 length: 14 residues. The CDR3 reads CASSQDRGGYEQYF. The CDR3 DNA follows: TGTGCCAGCAGCCAAGATCGTGGGGGCTACGAGCAGTACTTC. Combining the CDR3 with reference TRBV7-4 and TRBJ2-7 gives the whole variable domain GAGVSQSPRYKVAKRGRDVALRCDSISGHVTLYWYRQTLGQGSEVLTYSQSDAQRDKSGRPSGRFSAERPERSVSTLKIQRTEQGDSAVYLCASSQDRGGYEQYFGPGTRLTVT.

This clonotype was counted many times. V usage is TRBV24-1 and J usage is TRBJ1-5; D is uncertain. V dropped 0 bases and J dropped 3 bases, with 17 bases sitting between them. The CDR3 runs 18 residues. From germline, CDR1 is KGHDR and CDR2 SFDVKD. The CDR3 nucleotides read TGTGCCACCAGTGATTTGGAGTGTCTACAAGGGCTCAATCAGCCCCAGCATTTT. It translates to CATSDLECLQGLNQPQHF.

This sequence joins TRBV15 and TRBJ1-2, with 7 bases matching TRBD1. CDR3 size: 14 residues. Unmatched junction bases numbered 6, after V lost 4 bases and J lost 4 bases. Per the germline V gene, CDR1 is LNHNV and CDR2 is YYDKDF (reference sequence). CDR3 protein: CATSTRDSFYGYTF. DNA of the CDR3: TGTGCCACCAGCACCCGGGACAGCTTCTATGGCTACACCTTC.

This clonotype was seen repeatedly, ten times or more. The rearrangement links TRBV15 to TRBJ2-6, with 9 bases that match TRBD1. The length of the CDR3 is 17 residues. Germline CDR1 is LNHNV and CDR2 is YYDKDF (reference sequence). The junction had 3 bases not matched to a gene; V was cut back by 3 bases and J by 0 bases. CDR3 loop: CATSSYRGLSGANVLTF. CDR3 DNA: TGTGCCACCAGCAGTTACAGGGGGCTCTCTGGGGCCAACGTCCTGACTTTC. The whole variable domain, remainder taken from reference TRBV15 and TRBJ2-6, is DAMVIQNPRYQVTQFGKPVTLSCSQTLNHNVMYWYQQKSSQAPKLLFHYYDKDFNNEADTPDNFQSRRPNTSFCFLDIRSPGLGDTAMYLCATSSYRGLSGANVLTFGAGSRLTVL.

Ten or more counts support this clonotype. The chain has TRBV20-1 and TRBJ1-5; no clear D gene. V was pared by 0 bases and J by 4 bases, with 4 bases between. The CDR3 is made up of 12 amino acids. Germline assignment: CDR1 DFQATT and CDR2 SNEGSKA (reference sequence). CDR3 nucleotides: TGCAGTGCTAGAGACCTGAATCAGCCCCAGCATTTT. Encoded protein: CSARDLNQPQHF.

The rearrangement uses TRBV25-1 and TRBJ1-1, with 10 positions matching TRBD1. The J segment lost 3 bases and the V segment lost 6 bases, leaving 13 bases of the junction unmatched. Germline V gene data show CDR1 as MGHDK and CDR2 as SYGVNS. This CDR3 is built from 17 residues. The CDR3 loop is CASSSLGTGATDTEAFF. The DNA of the CDR3 is TGTGCCAGCAGCTCCCTCGGGACAGGGGCAACGGACACTGAAGCTTTCTTT.

This clonotype was seen more than once but under ten times. This rearrangement joins TRBV2 to TRBJ2-7; 8 bases are shared with TRBD1. The CDR3 sequence is 12 residues long. Trimming removed 5 bases from V and 8 bases from J; junction bases left unmatched: 5. Germline lookup yields CDR1 SNHLY and CDR2 FYNNEI. This chain's CDR3 is CASSRDRMKQYF. The CDR3 DNA follows: TGTGCCAGCAGTCGGGACAGGATGAAGCAGTACTTC.